The 4 T cell receptor beta chains listed next were all sequenced from one sample in a study of cytomegalovirus exposure and HLA in healthy donors. Both 60 Vbeta primers and 13 Jbeta primers went into the PCR. The method was immunoSEQ multiplex PCR; TCRdb's version includes in-frame clones alone and lacks a portion of them. Its clone listing holds about 130,000 clones. The sample comprised PBMCs. These receptor sequences come from a man between 25 and 39 years old in good health and CMV-seronegative.

The rearrangement links TRBV7-9 to TRBJ2-5; D is perhaps TRBD2 (6 bases). V was pared by 1 base and J by 4 bases, with 16 bases between. This CDR3 is built from 16 residues. Looked up from germline, CDR1 is SEHNR and CDR2 is FQNEAQ (reference sequence). The CDR3 protein is CASSLVISSGLETQYF. Here the CDR3 DNA reads TGTGCCAGCAGCTTAGTAATCAGTAGCGGATTAGAGACCCAGTACTTC.

V and J are TRBV4-3 and TRBJ2-3; D is perhaps TRBD2 (5 bases). CDR3 length equals 15 residues. Germline CDR1 reads LGHNA; CDR2 reads YSLEER. Trimming left V 0 bases short and J 1 base short, with 8 bases between. In nucleotides, the CDR3 is TGCGCCAGCAGCCAAGAGGGTAGCGGCACAGATACGCAGTATTTT. This gives the protein CASSQEGSGTDTQYF.

The rearrangement uses TRBV6-1 and TRBJ1-2, with 9 bases identical to TRBD1. V lost 3 bases and J lost 4; bases outside the gene matches: 9. Germline V gene sequence: CDR1 MNHNS, CDR2 SASEGT. This CDR3 is built from 16 residues. Here the CDR3 reads CASSDTGGSAGYGYTF. The CDR3 DNA is TGTGCCAGCAGTGACACAGGGGGCTCGGCGGGCTATGGCTACACCTTC.

V is TRBV9 and J is TRBJ2-2, with TRBD2 matching over 8 bases. The junction had 4 bases not matched to a gene; V was cut back by 0 bases and J by 6 bases. Germline V gives CDR1 SGDLS, CDR2 YYNGEE. This CDR3 comprises 15 residues. The CDR3 is CASSVAGRASGELFF. The CDR3 DNA reads TGTGCCAGCAGCGTAGCCGGGAGGGCCTCCGGGGAGCTGTTTTTT.